The 30 T cell receptor beta chains in this list originate from one sample, sequenced in a study of blood T cell repertoires in COVID-19 (TCRdb year 2020). The library was prepared using the immunoSEQ multiplex PCR assay. The source is immuneACCESS, and TCRdb retained only in-frame sequences with V and J called. Part of the clones is not carried over; for the studies checked, unresolved V genes explain less than half of this, and the remainder is unexplained. The sample contains approximately 300,000 clones, 70% to 90% of them found a single time. The biggest ten clones account for more than 3.5% of the sample. Sequenced: PBMCs or T cells enriched from blood (not recorded which). These TCRs come from a woman between 25 and 40 years old who had recovered from COVID-19.

The gene calls are TRBV7-6 and TRBJ2-1; 9 bases line up with TRBD2. With V trimmed by 2 bases and J by 0 bases, 5 bases remained unmatched. The CDR3 consists of 17 residues. CDR1 and CDR2 (germline): SGHVS, FNYEAQ. CDR3 amino acids: CASSLLASGASYNEQFF. Written as DNA, the CDR3 is TGTGCCAGCAGCTTACTGGCTAGCGGGGCCTCCTACAATGAGCAGTTCTTC.

This clone was seen many times. V gene TRBV21-1 combines with J gene TRBJ2-5; TRBD2 is the table's D call, not checked against the DNA. TRBV21-1 is a recognized pseudogene. The CDR3 loop spans 13 amino acids. CDR3 protein: CASSRECEETQYF. CDR3 coding DNA: TGTGCCAGCAGCAGGGAGTGTGAAGAGACCCAGTACTTC.

This clone was seen only a few times. The chain employs TRBV30 and TRBJ2-1, with D possibly being TRBD2 (6 bases). Germline V gives CDR1 GTSNPN, CDR2 SVGIG (reference sequence). V dropped 0 bases and J dropped 8 bases, with 17 bases sitting between them. The CDR3 runs to 15 residues. CDR3 sequence reads: CAWSVPAGRPHEQFF. The CDR3 nucleotides read TGTGCCTGGAGTGTACCAGCGGGCCGCCCCCATGAGCAGTTCTTC.

In regard to this clone: The junction differs from germline at one of its ends, possibly a read error. The chain carries TRBV5-1 and TRBJ2-7, with D maybe TRBD1 (6 bases). The germline V gene encodes CDR1 SGHRS and CDR2 YFSETQ. The CDR3 is made up of 9 amino acids. Written as DNA, the CDR3 is TGCGCCAGCGGGGGCAGAAGGTGCTTC. This translates into CASGGRRCF.

The chain couples TRBV5-6 to TRBJ1-6; no clear D gene. The CDR3 is made up of 14 amino acids. V lost 0 bases to trimming and J lost 9 bases, with 10 bases between them. Germline values: CDR1 SGHDT, CDR2 YYEEEE. CDR3 protein: CASSLERRVSPLHF. In DNA form, the CDR3 reads TGTGCCAGCAGCTTGGAACGCCGAGTTTCACCCCTCCACTTT.

The genes are TRBV7-2 and TRBJ2-7; TRBD1 aligns across 7 bases. Germline assignment: CDR1 SGHTA and CDR2 FQGNSA. There are 15 residues in the CDR3. With 2 bases clipped from V and 4 bases from J, the junction kept 8 bases outside the gene matches. The CDR3 region is CASSLNGQGVYEQYF. The CDR3 DNA sequence: TGTGCCAGCAGCTTAAACGGCCAGGGGGTGTACGAGCAGTACTTC. Drawing the rest from reference TRBV7-2 and TRBJ2-7, the complete variable domain is GAGVSQSPSNKVTEKGKDVELRCDPISGHTALYWYRQSLGQGLEFLIYFQGNSAPDKSGLPSDRFSAERTGGSVSTLTIQRTQQEDSAVYLCASSLNGQGVYEQYFGPGTRLTVT.

This rearrangement joins TRBV27 to TRBJ1-4, with 9 bases identical to TRBD1. The CDR3 spans 18 residues. The trim removed 5 bases at V and 8 bases at J, leaving 18 bases unmatched. Germline CDR1 and CDR2: MNHEY and SMNVEV (reference sequence). The CDR3 loop is CASSPGWGTGSLGEKLFF. In DNA, the CDR3 is TGTGCCAGCAGTCCGGGGTGGGGGACAGGGAGTCTGGGAGAAAAACTGTTTTTT.

The chain couples TRBV30 to TRBJ2-5; 8 bases match TRBD2. This CDR3 contains 14 residues. Germline loops: CDR1 GTSNPN, CDR2 SVGIG (reference sequence). V dropped 2 bases and J dropped 0; count of bases not matched to a gene: 2. CDR3 residues: CAWSRGGNQETQYF. CDR3 DNA: TGTGCCTGGAGTCGGGGGGGAAACCAAGAGACCCAGTACTTC.

V usage is TRBV7-9 and J usage is TRBJ2-1; 11 bases line up with TRBD1. V lost 1 base and J lost 3; bases outside the gene matches: 2. The germline CDR1 and CDR2 sequences are SEHNR and FQNEAQ (reference sequence). The CDR3 covers 16 residues. The CDR3 DNA sequence: TGTGCCAGCAGCTTAGGGGACAGGGGGATCTACAATGAGCAGTTCTTC. Its translation: CASSLGDRGIYNEQFF.

This CDR3 reads CAIRKQGVDGYTF. In DNA, the CDR3 is TGTGCCATCAGAAAACAGGGGGTGGATGGCTACACCTTC. V is TRBV10-3 and J is TRBJ1-2, with 8 bases identical to TRBD1. V lost 6 bases to trimming and J lost 6 bases; unmatched junction nucleotides: 6. The CDR3 has 13 residues. Germline lookup yields CDR1 ENHRY and CDR2 SYGVKD.

This chain joins TRBV3-1 (or the pseudogene TRBV3-2) and TRBJ2-7, with 7 bases that match TRBD1. J gave up 3 bases and V 0 bases, and 8 bases lay outside the gene matches. The germline V gene encodes CDR1 LGHDT and CDR2 YNNKEL (reference sequence). The CDR3 runs to 16 residues. DNA of the CDR3: TGTGCCAGCAGCCAAGAGAGGGTGGGACAGCACTACGAGCAGTACTTC. Translated: CASSQERVGQHYEQYF.

In this sample, this clone turned up once. The V call is TRBV9, the J call TRBJ1-1, with D maybe TRBD1 (5 bases). CDR1 is SGDLS and CDR2 is YYNGEE in the germline V gene. This CDR3 contains 14 residues. V was cut by 2 bases and J by 5 bases, with 13 bases left in between. The CDR3 region has the DNA TGTGCCAGCAGCGTTGGGGGACTGGAAACTGAAGCTTTCTTT. The encoded protein is CASSVGGLETEAFF.

Worth noting for this clone: Within the sample, other DNA sequences also encode this same CDR3. The V gene is TRBV3-1 (or the pseudogene TRBV3-2), the J gene TRBJ1-1; D not certain. The CDR3 is 11 residues long. Deletions cut 4 bases from V and 8 bases from J, with 8 bases between. Germline V lookup: CDR1 LGHDT, CDR2 YNNKEL (reference sequence). Here the CDR3 reads CASSLSGEAFF. CDR3 nucleotides: TGTGCCAGCAGCCTTTCAGGCGAAGCTTTCTTT.

The CDR3 spells CASSRRVDEQYF. CDR3 sequence (DNA): TGTGCCAGCAGCCGCCGGGTTGACGAGCAGTACTTC. The V call is TRBV3-1 (or the pseudogene TRBV3-2), the J call TRBJ2-7; D call uncertain. The CDR3 length is 12 residues. V gave up 4 bases and J gave up 5 bases, with 9 bases separating them. From germline, CDR1 is LGHDT and CDR2 YNNKEL (reference sequence).

There are a few counts of this clone. This sequence joins TRBV28 and TRBJ1-5, with 8 bases that match TRBD1. J lost 6 bases, V lost 5 bases, and 9 bases had no gene match. The length of the CDR3 is 15 residues. Germline CDR1 and CDR2: MDHEN and SYDVKM. The CDR3 loop is CASSTDRGRGQPQHF. CDR3 bases: TGTGCCAGCAGTACCGACAGGGGAAGGGGTCAGCCCCAGCATTTT.

This clone occurred a few times. The chain employs TRBV4-1 and TRBJ1-1; 11 bases fit TRBD1. The CDR3 contains 15 residues. The germline V gene encodes CDR1 MGHRA and CDR2 YSYEKL. V shed 4 bases, J shed 6 bases, and the junction held 7 bases outside the gene matches. CDR3: CASSRGQGARSEAFF. As DNA, the CDR3 is TGCGCCAGCAGCCGTGGACAGGGGGCAAGGTCTGAAGCTTTCTTT.

The gene calls are TRBV27 and TRBJ1-2, with 7 bases aligning to TRBD1. The germline V gene encodes CDR1 MNHEY and CDR2 SMNVEV (reference sequence). CDR3 length: 13 amino acids. J was trimmed by 5 bases and V by 6 bases; bases with no gene match: 6. The DNA for the CDR3 is TGTGCCAGCAGCCATGACAGGGTTTATGGCTACACCTTC. Encoded protein: CASSHDRVYGYTF.

The chain uses TRBV2 and TRBJ1-6; 9 positions match TRBD1. CDR1 and CDR2 from the germline V gene are SNHLY and FYNNEI. The CDR3 is 15 residues long. Unmatched junction bases numbered 12, after V lost 10 bases and J lost 8 bases. DNA for the CDR3: TGTGCCATGTCACCAGCCGGGACAGGGCATTCACCCCTCCACTTT. Translating it yields CAMSPAGTGHSPLHF.

The chain couples TRBV5-1 to TRBJ1-4, with D uncertain. Germline lookup yields CDR1 SGHRS and CDR2 YFSETQ. The CDR3 is 15 amino acids. Trimming pared 0 bases from V and 0 bases from J, leaving 6 bases between. CDR3: CASSLGTTTNEKLFF. The CDR3 DNA is TGCGCCAGCAGCTTGGGAACAACAACTAATGAAAAACTGTTTTTT.

The V call is TRBV27, the J call TRBJ2-5; D is perhaps TRBD1 (5 bases). V was trimmed by 3 bases and J by 5 bases, leaving 16 bases between them. Germline V gives CDR1 MNHEY, CDR2 SMNVEV (reference sequence). The CDR3 loop spans 15 amino acids. The CDR3 nucleotides read TGTGCCAGCAGTTTCTCGCCAGGGCCAGGGGAGACCCAGTACTTC. Encoded protein: CASSFSPGPGETQYF.

Here the CDR3 DNA reads TGTGCCTGGAGCCGGACAGGCGGGTACGAGCAGTACTTC. Translating it yields CAWSRTGGYEQYF. J is TRBJ2-7 and V is TRBV30; 7 nucleotides match TRBD1. Germline lookup yields CDR1 GTSNPN and CDR2 SVGIG (reference sequence). This CDR3 region has 13 residues. V gave up 3 bases and J gave up 4 bases; unmatched junction bases: 6.

The chain uses TRBV30 and TRBJ2-1; perhaps TRBD2 as D (6 bases). The CDR3 contains 17 residues. V lost 8 bases and J 2 bases, leaving 25 bases between the germline ends. Germline loops: CDR1 GTSNPN, CDR2 SVGIG (reference sequence). CDR3 DNA: TGTGCCGCGGATCTAGTTACTAGCCGAAGACCCTACAATGAGCAGTTCTTC. Amino acids: CAADLVTSRRPYNEQFF.

This chain links TRBV7-9 with TRBJ2-1; D perhaps matches TRBD1 (5 bases). This CDR3 region has 13 residues. From germline, CDR1 is SEHNR and CDR2 FQNEAQ (reference sequence). V lost 6 bases and J 8 bases, leaving 14 bases between the germline ends. The CDR3 is CASRRADRDEQFF. CDR3 nucleotide sequence: TGTGCCAGCAGGCGCGCCGACAGAGATGAGCAGTTCTTC.

The chain links TRBV2 to TRBJ2-2; weak D call: TRBD1 (6 bases). This CDR3 contains 16 residues. V lost 6 bases and J 1 base, leaving 15 bases between the germline ends. Germline V lookup: CDR1 SNHLY, CDR2 FYNNEI. CDR3 in amino acids: CASRDTGFGNTGELFF. In nucleotides, the CDR3 is TGTGCCAGCAGAGACACAGGGTTCGGGAACACCGGGGAGCTGTTTTTT.

This chain connects TRBV7-2 to TRBJ2-1; tentatively, D is TRBD1 (6 bases). The V end was cut by 5 bases, the J end by 0 bases, with 17 bases between. Germline V CDR1 and CDR2: SGHTA, FQGNSA. This CDR3 spans 17 amino acids. DNA of the CDR3: TGTGCCAGCAGCCTCCGAGGGGGTGGGGGCTCCTACAATGAGCAGTTCTTC. Translated: CASSLRGGGGSYNEQFF.

The rearrangement joins TRBV6-5 to TRBJ1-5, with D possibly matching TRBD1 (6 bases). The CDR3 is 14 residues long. Per germline, CDR1 MNHEY and CDR2 SVGAGI. Trimming cost V 11 bases and J 0 bases, with 14 bases left between them. The CDR3 here is CAGPDSHSNQPQHF. The CDR3 DNA sequence: TGTGCCGGCCCGGACAGCCATAGCAATCAGCCCCAGCATTTT.

V is TRBV5-1 and J is TRBJ2-2; 9 bases fit TRBD1. The CDR3 totals 18 residues. Per the germline V gene, CDR1 is SGHRS and CDR2 is YFSETQ. V shed 5 bases, J shed 7 bases, and the junction held 18 bases outside the gene matches. Written as DNA, the CDR3 is TGCGCCAGCAGTGAAACTTTACAGGGGGCAAATTTAGGCGGGGAGCTGTTTTTT. It yields the protein CASSETLQGANLGGELFF.

This chain links TRBV3-1 (or the pseudogene TRBV3-2) with TRBJ2-7; tentative D call: TRBD1 (6 bases). V gave up 4 bases and J gave up 4 bases, with 14 bases separating them. The CDR3 totals 14 residues. Looked up from germline, CDR1 is LGHDT and CDR2 is YNNKEL (reference sequence). The CDR3 region is CASSPWGTSYEQYF. The CDR3 DNA reads TGTGCCAGCAGCCCTTGGGGGACATCTTACGAGCAGTACTTC.

The J gene is TRBJ1-2, the V gene TRBV5-4, with 8 bases that match TRBD1. This CDR3 has 14 amino acids. V lost 0 bases to trimming and J lost 8 bases; unmatched junction nucleotides: 6. Per the germline V gene, CDR1 is SGHNT and CDR2 is YYREEE (reference sequence). CDR3 DNA: TGTGCCAGCAGCTTGGGGACAGGGACTATGGGCTACACCTTC. Its protein product is CASSLGTGTMGYTF. The full variable domain, rest sourced from reference TRBV5-4 and TRBJ1-2, is ETGVTQSPTHLIKTRGQQVTLRCSSQSGHNTVSWYQQALGQGPQFIFQYYREEENGRGNFPPRFSGLQFPNYSSELNVNALELDDSALYLCASSLGTGTMGYTFGSGTRLTVV.

The V gene is TRBV5-1, the J gene TRBJ1-1; possible D gene TRBD1, 6 bases. V was trimmed by 4 bases and J by 2 bases, leaving 12 bases between them. This CDR3 region has 14 residues. Germline lookup yields CDR1 SGHRS and CDR2 YFSETQ. CDR3 DNA: TGCGCCAGCAGCCGATGGACAGATAACACTGAAGCTTTCTTT. It yields the protein CASSRWTDNTEAFF.